This T cell receptor (beta chain) was identified during a study of vaccination and CD4 T cells after COVID-19. About this clonotype itself: Antigen specificity is unknown.

Treatment in this sample: approximately nine-day PBMC culture with coronavirus spike peptide pools or control peptides (ViraFEST assay). During the years 2011-2018, before the COVID-19 pandemic, the unexposed donor's CD4+ T cells were collected. Once obtained from cultured CD4+ T cells, the DNA was sequenced using the Oncomine TCR Beta short-read assay. Genomic DNA was extracted from cultured CD4+ T cells. TCRdb recomputed calls from the PCR reads with MiXCR, one row per CDR3 protein. Of about 10,000 distinct CDR3 sequences listed, roughly 32% are singletons. Looked up from germline, CDR1 is SGHTA and CDR2 is FQGNSA. This CDR3 has 13 residues. Between the trimmed V and J ends, which lost 0 bases and 5 bases, there was a span of 7 bases.

Sequences were obtained from CD4+ T cells from blood, cultured in vitro. The gene calls are TRBV7-2 and TRBJ2-5, with D perhaps TRBD2 (6 bases). The sequence came from a human donor in good health. The DNA for the CDR3 is TGTGCCAGCAGCTTAGCCGCGGGGGAGACCCAGTACTTC. Translated, it gives CASSLAAGETQYF.